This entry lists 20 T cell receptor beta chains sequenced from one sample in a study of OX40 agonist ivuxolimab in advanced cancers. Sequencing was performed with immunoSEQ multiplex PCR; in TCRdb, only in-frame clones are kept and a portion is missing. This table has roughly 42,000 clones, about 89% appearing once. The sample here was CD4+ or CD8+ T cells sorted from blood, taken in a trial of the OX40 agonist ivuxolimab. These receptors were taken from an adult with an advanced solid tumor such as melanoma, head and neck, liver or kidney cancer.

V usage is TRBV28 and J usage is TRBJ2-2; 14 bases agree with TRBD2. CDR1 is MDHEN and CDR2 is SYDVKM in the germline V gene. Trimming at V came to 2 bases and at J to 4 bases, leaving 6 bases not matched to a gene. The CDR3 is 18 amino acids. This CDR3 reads CASSLHGLAGGLTGELFF. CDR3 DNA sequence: TGTGCCAGCAGTTTACACGGACTAGCGGGAGGTCTCACCGGGGAGCTGTTTTTT.

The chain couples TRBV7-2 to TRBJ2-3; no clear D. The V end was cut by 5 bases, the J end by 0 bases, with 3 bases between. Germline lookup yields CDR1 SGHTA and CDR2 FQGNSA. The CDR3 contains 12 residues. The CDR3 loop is CASSPSTDTQYF. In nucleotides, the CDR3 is TGTGCCAGCAGCCCTAGCACAGATACGCAGTATTTT.

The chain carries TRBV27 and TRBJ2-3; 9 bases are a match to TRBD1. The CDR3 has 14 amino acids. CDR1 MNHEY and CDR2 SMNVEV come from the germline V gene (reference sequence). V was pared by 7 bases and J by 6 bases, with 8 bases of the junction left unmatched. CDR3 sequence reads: CASNHRGLGDTQYF. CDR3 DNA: TGTGCCAGCAATCACAGGGGGCTGGGGGATACGCAGTATTTT.

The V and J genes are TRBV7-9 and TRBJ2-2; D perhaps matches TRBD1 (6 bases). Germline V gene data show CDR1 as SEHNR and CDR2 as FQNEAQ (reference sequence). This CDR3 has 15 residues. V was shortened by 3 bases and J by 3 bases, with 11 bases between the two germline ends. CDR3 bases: TGTGCCAGCAGCTTCGAACAGGGAGACACCGGGGAGCTGTTTTTT. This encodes CASSFEQGDTGELFF.

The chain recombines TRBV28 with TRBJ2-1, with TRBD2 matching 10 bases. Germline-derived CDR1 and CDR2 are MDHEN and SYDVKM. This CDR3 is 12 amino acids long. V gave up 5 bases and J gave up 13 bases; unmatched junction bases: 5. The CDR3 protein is CASSRGLAAQFF. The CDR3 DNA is TGTGCCAGCAGTCGAGGACTAGCGGCACAGTTCTTC.

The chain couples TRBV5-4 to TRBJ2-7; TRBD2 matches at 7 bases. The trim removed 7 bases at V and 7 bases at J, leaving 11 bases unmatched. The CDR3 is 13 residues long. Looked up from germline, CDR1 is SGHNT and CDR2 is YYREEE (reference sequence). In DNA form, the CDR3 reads TGTGCCAGCCGTGGTGCGGGAGTGCGAGAGCAGTACTTC. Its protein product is CASRGAGVREQYF.

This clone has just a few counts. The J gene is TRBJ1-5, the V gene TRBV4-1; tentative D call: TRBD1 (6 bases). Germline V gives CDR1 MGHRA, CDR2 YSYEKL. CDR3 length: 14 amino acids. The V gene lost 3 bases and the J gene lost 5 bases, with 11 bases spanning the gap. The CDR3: CASSHWGADQPQHF. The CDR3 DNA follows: TGCGCCAGCAGCCACTGGGGGGCCGATCAGCCCCAGCATTTT.

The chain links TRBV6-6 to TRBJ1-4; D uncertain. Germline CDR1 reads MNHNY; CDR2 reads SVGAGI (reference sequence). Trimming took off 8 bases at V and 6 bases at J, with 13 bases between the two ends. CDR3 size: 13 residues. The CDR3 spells CASLSALHEKLFF. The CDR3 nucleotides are TGTGCCAGCCTGTCTGCTTTACATGAAAAACTGTTTTTT.

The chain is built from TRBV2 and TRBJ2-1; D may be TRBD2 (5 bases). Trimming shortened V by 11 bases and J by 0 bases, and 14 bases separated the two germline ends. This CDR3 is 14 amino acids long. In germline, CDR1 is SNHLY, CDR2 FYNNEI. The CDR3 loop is CAGLASLSYNEQFF. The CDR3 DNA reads TGTGCCGGTTTAGCGAGTCTCTCCTACAATGAGCAGTTCTTC.

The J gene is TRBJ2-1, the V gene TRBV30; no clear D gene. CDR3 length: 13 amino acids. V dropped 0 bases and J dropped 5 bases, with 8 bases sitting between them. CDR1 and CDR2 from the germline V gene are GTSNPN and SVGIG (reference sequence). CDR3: CAWSVMDHNEQFF. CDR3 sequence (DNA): TGTGCCTGGAGTGTGATGGATCACAATGAGCAGTTCTTC.

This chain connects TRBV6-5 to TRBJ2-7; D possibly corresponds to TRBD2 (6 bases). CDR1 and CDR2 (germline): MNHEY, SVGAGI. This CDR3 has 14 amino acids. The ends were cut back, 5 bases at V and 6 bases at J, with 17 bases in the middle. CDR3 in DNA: TGTGCCAGCAGTACACTGAGGGAGGTCCTCGAGCAGTACTTC. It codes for CASSTLREVLEQYF.

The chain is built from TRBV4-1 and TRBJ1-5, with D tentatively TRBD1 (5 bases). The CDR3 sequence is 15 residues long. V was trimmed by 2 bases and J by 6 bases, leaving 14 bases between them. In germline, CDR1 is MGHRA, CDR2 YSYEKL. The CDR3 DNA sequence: TGCGCCAGCAGCCAAAGGGGAGACGGAGGTCAGCCCCAGCATTTT. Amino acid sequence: CASSQRGDGGQPQHF.

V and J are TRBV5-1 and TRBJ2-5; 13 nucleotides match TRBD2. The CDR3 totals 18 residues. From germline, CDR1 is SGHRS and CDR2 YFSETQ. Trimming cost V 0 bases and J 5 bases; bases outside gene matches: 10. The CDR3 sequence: CASSLAIGLAGARETQYF. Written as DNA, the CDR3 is TGCGCCAGCAGCTTGGCCATTGGACTAGCGGGAGCTCGGGAGACCCAGTACTTC.

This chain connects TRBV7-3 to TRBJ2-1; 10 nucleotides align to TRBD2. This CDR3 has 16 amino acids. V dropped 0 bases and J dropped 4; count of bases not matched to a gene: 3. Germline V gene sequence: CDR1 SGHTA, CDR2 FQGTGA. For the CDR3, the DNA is TGTGCCAGCAGCTTAACACTAGCGGGATGGTACAATGAGCAGTTCTTC. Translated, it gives CASSLTLAGWYNEQFF.

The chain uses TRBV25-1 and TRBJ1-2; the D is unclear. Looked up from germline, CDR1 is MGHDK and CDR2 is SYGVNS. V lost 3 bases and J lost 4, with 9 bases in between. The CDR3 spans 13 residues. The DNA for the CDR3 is TGTGCCAGCAGTGACAACGGCATCTATGGCTACACCTTC. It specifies CASSDNGIYGYTF.

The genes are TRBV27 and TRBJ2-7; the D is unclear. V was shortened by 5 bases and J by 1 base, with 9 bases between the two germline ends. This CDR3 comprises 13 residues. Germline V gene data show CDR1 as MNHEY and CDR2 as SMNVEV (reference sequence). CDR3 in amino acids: CASSLTGSYEQYF. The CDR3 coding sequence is TGTGCCAGCAGTCTGACTGGTTCCTACGAGCAGTACTTC.

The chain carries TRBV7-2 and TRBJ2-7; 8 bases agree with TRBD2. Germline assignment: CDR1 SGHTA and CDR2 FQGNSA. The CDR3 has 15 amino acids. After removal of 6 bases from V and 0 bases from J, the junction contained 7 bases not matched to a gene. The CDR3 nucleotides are TGTGCCAGCAGATCTCGGGAGGGTTTCTCCTACGAGCAGTACTTC. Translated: CASRSREGFSYEQYF.

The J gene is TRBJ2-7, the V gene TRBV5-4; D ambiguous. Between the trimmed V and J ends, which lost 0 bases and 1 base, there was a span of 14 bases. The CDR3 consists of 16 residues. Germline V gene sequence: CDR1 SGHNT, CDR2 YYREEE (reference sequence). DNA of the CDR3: TGTGCCAGCAGCTTGGAAATGGGCTCTGGGTCCTACGAGCAGTACTTC. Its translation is CASSLEMGSGSYEQYF. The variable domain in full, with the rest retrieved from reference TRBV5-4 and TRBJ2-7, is ETGVTQSPTHLIKTRGQQVTLRCSSQSGHNTVSWYQQALGQGPQFIFQYYREEENGRGNFPPRFSGLQFPNYSSELNVNALELDDSALYLCASSLEMGSGSYEQYFGPGTRLTVT.

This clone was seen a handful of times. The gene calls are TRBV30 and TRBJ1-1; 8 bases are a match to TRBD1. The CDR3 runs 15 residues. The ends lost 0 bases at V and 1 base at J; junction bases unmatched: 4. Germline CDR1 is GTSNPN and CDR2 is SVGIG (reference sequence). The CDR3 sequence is CAWSVDDRGNTEAFF. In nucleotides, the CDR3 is TGTGCCTGGAGTGTGGACGACAGGGGGAACACTGAAGCTTTCTTT.

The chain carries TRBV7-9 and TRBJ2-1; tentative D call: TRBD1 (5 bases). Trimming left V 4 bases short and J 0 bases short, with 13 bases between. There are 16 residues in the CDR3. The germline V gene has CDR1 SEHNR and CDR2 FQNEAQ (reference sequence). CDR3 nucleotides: TGTGCCAGCAGCTCTATGGACGACAGCTCCTACAATGAGCAGTTCTTC. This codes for CASSSMDDSSYNEQFF.